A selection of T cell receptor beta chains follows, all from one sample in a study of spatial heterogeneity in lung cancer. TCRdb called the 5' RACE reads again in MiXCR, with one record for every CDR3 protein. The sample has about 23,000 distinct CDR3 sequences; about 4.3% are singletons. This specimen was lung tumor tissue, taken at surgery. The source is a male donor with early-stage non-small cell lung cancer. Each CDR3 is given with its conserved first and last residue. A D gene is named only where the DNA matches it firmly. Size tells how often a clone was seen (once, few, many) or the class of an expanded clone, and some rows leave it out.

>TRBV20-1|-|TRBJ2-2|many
TGCAGTGCTAGAGATGGGGGGCTCTACACCGGGGAGCTGTTTTTT
CSARDGGLYTGELFF
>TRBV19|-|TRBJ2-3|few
TGTGCCAGTAGCCGAACTAGTGAGGCAGATACGCAGTATTTT
CASSRTSEADTQYF
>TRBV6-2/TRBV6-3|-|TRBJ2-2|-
TGTGCCAGTTCCGGACGGCTGAACACCGGGGAGCTGTTTTTT
CASSGRLNTGELFF
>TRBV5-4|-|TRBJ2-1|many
TGTGCCAGCAGCTCCCGTTCTAGCTCCTACAATGAGCAGTTCTTC
CASSSRSSSYNEQFF
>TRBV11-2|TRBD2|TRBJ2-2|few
TGTGCCAGCAGACAAGGACTAGCGGGAGCATTAATAAAGGCCGGGGAGCTGTTTTTT
CASRQGLAGALIKAGELFF
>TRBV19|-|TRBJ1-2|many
TGTGCCACAGGGCCTGGCTACACCTTC
CATGPGYTF
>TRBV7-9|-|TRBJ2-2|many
TGTGCCAGCAGCTCAGGACTGAACACCGGGGAGCTGTTTTTT
CASSSGLNTGELFF
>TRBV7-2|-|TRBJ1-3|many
TGTGCCAGCAGCTTAGGTCCCTCTGGAAACACCATATATTTT
CASSLGPSGNTIYF
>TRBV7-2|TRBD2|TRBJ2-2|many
TGTGCCAGCTTGGGGACTAGCGGCACCGGGGAGCTGTTTTTT
CASLGTSGTGELFF
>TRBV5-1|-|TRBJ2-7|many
TGCGCCAGCAGCTCCGACAGCACTTACGAGCAGTACTTC
CASSSDSTYEQYF
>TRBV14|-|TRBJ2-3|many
TGTGCCAGCGCCAGGGACTGGGATACGCAGTATTTT
CASARDWDTQYF
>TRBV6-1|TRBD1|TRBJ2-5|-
TGTGCCAGCAAGGACAGGTGGCTAGAGACCCAGTACTTC
CASKDRWLETQYF
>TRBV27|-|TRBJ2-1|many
TGTGCCAGCAGCTCCCAGGACGGCAATGAGCAGTTCTTC
CASSSQDGNEQFF
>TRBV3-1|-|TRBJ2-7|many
TGTGCCAGCAGCCGAAAGGCCTACGAGCAGTACTTC
CASSRKAYEQYF
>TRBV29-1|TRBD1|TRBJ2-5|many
TGCAGCGTTGGGGGAGGCGGACAGGGGGCGGAGACCCAGTACTTC
CSVGGGGQGAETQYF
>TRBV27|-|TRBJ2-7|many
TGTGCCAGCAGTTTGGGCAGTGGGCACGAGCAGTACTTC
CASSLGSGHEQYF
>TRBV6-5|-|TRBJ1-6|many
TGTGCCAGCAGGCGGGGGGGATCGGAGAATTCACCCCTCCACTTT
CASRRGGSENSPLHF
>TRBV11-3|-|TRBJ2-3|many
TGTGCCAGCAGCTTAAGGGCGGCAGCCACAGATACGCAGTATTTT
CASSLRAAATDTQYF
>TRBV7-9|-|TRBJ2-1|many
TGTGCCATTCCGGACGGGGCGGGCGTATGGAATGAGCAGTTCTTC
CAIPDGAGVWNEQFF
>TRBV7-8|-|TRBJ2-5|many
TGTGCCAGCAGCCCTTATAGGAGGGCTCAAGAGACCCAGTACTTC
CASSPYRRAQETQYF
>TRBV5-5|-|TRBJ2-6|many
TGTGCCAGCAGCCTCGATAAGAGCTCTGGGGCCAACGTCCTGACTTTC
CASSLDKSSGANVLTF
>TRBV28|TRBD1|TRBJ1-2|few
TGTGCCAGCAGTCTAGCCGGGACAGGGGGCTCCTATGGCTACACCTTC
CASSLAGTGGSYGYTF
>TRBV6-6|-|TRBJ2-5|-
TGTGCCAGTTCACGTCCGACCGGGGCAGACCAAGAGACCCAGTACTTC
CASSRPTGADQETQYF
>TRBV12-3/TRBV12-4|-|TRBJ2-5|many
TGTGCCAGCAGTTTAAAGAACCTAGCCCAGTACTTC
CASSLKNLAQYF
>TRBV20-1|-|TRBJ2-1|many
TGCAGTGCTAGCCCCGGGCTGCGCTATGAGCAGTTCTTC
CSASPGLRYEQFF
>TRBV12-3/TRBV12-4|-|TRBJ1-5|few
TGTGCCAGCACGGATAGCAATCAGCCCCAGCATTTT
CASTDSNQPQHF
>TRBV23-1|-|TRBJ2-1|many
TGCGCCAGCAGTCAACTTCGGCCCCTTGGACGGTTCTTC
CASSQLRPLGRFF
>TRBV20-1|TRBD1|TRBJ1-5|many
TGCAGTGCTAGAGATCTTGGGACAGGACGGGGCAATCAGCCCCAGCATTTT
CSARDLGTGRGNQPQHF
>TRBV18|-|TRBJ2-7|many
TGTGCCAGCTCACCAGGGGGGGGCCCTTCCGAGCAGTACTTC
CASSPGGGPSEQYF
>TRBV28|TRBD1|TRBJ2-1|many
TGTGCCAGCAGTCGATACGGGGACAGGGGATATCATGAGCAGTTCTTC
CASSRYGDRGYHEQFF
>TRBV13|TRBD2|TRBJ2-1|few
TGTGCCAGCAGCTTAAGACTAGCGGGGTACAATGAGCAGTTCTTC
CASSLRLAGYNEQFF